Below, one T cell receptor beta chain is given with its context. No antigen is known for it. This sample was included in a study of monozygotic twins with inflammatory bowel disease. Whole-study results and caveats: Immunosuppressive treatments differing between patients may have added repertoire variability. Especially with disease activity, IBD patients shared fewer clonotypes with others than healthy twins did. Data gave no support to a single strong signal or clonotype associated with IBD.

TCRdb re-called the 5' RACE reads and shows each CDR3 protein once, DNA omitted. Here the sample table reports about 450,000 distinct CDR3 sequences. Per germline, CDR1 SGHDN and CDR2 FVKESK. The length of the CDR3 is 17 residues. This TCR was sampled from a human donor with ulcerative colitis or Crohn's disease, or a healthy co-twin of an affected twin (not recorded which). The sample taken for sequencing was blood. The gene calls are TRBV14 and TRBJ2-4; TCRdb proposes TRBD1, but this gene call is untestable without DNA. The CDR3 sequence is CASSQDGVGVGKNIQYF. Complete variable domain (other parts from reference TRBV14 and TRBJ2-4): EAGVTQFPSHSVIEKGQTVTLRCDPISGHDNLYWYRRVMGKEIKFLLHFVKESKQDESGMPNNRFLAERTGGTYSTLKVQPAELEDSGVYFCASSQDGVGVGKNIQYFGAGTRLSVL.